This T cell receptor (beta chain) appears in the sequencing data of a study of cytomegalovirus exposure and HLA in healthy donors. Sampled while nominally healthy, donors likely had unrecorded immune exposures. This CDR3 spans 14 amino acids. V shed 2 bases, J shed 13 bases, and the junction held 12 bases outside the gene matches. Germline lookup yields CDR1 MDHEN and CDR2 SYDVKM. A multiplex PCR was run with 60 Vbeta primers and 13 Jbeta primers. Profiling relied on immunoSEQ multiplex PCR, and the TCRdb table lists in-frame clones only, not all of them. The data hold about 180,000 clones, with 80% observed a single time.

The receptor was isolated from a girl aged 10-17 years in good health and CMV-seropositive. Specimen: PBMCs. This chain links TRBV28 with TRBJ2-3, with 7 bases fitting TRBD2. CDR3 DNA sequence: TGTGCCAGCAGTTTACGTCCAGCGGGAAGGGCGGAGTATTTT. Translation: CASSLRPAGRAEYF. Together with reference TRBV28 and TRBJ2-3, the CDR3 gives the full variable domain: DVKVTQSSRYLVKRTGEKVFLECVQDMDHENMFWYRQDPGLGLRLIYFSYDVKMKEKGDIPEGYSVSREKKERFSLILESASTNQTSMYLCASSLRPAGRAEYFGPGTRLTVL.